This T cell receptor (beta chain) comes out of a study of early T cells in non-severe SARS-CoV-2 infection. Trimming took 5 bases from V and 15 from J, leaving 14 bases between them. The CDR3 consists of 12 residues. Germline values: CDR1 SGHAT, CDR2 FQNNGV. The library protocol tagged individual cDNA molecules with unique molecular identifiers. TCRdb redid the calling of the 5' RACE reads with MiXCR, one entry per CDR3 protein. The sample holds about 25,000 distinct CDR3 sequences; around 6% are singletons and the top ten take around 2.5%. The sample taken for sequencing was whole blood. The chain joins TRBV11-2 to TRBJ1-6; the D gene is possibly TRBD1 (5 bases). This clonotype was obtained from an adult who was a healthcare worker with PCR-confirmed SARS-CoV-2 infection or an uninfected control (not recorded which). The CDR3 coding sequence is TGTGCCAGCAGCCCCCACTTGGGGGACCTCCACTTT. Protein: CASSPHLGDLHF. Full variable domain (rest looked up from reference TRBV11-2 and TRBJ1-6): EAGVAQSPRYKIIEKRQSVAFWCNPISGHATLYWYQQILGQGPKLLIQFQNNGVVDDSQLPKDRFSAERLKGVDSTLKIQPAKLEDSAVYLCASSPHLGDLHFGNGTRLTVT.